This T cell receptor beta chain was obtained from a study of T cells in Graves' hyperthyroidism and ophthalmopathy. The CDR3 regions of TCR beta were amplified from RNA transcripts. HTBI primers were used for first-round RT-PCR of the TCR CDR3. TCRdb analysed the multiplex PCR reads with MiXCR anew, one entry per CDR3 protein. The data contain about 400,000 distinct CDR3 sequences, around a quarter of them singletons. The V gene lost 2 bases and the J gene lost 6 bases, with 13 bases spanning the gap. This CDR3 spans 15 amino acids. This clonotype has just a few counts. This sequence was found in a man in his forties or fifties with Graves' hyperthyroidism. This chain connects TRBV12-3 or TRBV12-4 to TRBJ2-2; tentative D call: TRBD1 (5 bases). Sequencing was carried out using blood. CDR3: CASSLNVAGPGELFF. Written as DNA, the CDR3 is TGTGCCAGCAGTTTAAACGTGGCAGGGCCCGGGGAGCTGTTTTTT.